The 13 T cell receptor beta chains given below trace back to one sample, sequenced in a study of T cells after yellow fever vaccination. TCRdb processed the 5' RACE reads anew with MiXCR; each CDR3 protein has one entry. This table holds approximately 550,000 distinct CDR3 sequences, under 25% found once. The sequenced sample was PBMCs, obtained 15 days after the yellow fever booster vaccination. The receptors here all came from a man aged 25-40 years who received the YFV17D yellow fever vaccine.

This clonotype was seen a handful of times. The chain links TRBV28 to TRBJ2-7; D call uncertain. Germline CDR1 and CDR2: MDHEN and SYDVKM. V lost 5 bases, J lost 2 bases, and 10 bases lay in between. The CDR3 extends over 13 amino acids. In DNA form, the CDR3 reads TGTGCCAGCAGTCCCCTTTCAACCTACGAGCAGTACTTC. Translation: CASSPLSTYEQYF.

A few counts support this clonotype. V and J are TRBV5-5 and TRBJ1-4, with D maybe TRBD1 (6 bases). The CDR3 consists of 12 residues. Germline values: CDR1 SGHKS, CDR2 YYEKEE (reference sequence). Trimming took off 1 base at V and 11 bases at J, with 9 bases between the two ends. CDR3 nucleotides: TGTGCCAGCAGCTTGCCCCAGGGGAAACTGTTTTTT. Residues: CASSLPQGKLFF.

There are a few counts of this clonotype. The V gene is TRBV21-1, the J gene TRBJ2-7; the DNA was not used to check the table's D call, TRBD1. TRBV21-1 is recorded as a pseudogene. The CDR3 is 15 residues long. The DNA of the CDR3 is TGTGCCAGCAGCAAAGAACGGACAGGGAGACGGGAGCAGTACTTC. As protein: CASSKERTGRREQYF.

This clonotype was picked up a small number of times. This rearrangement joins TRBV12-3 or TRBV12-4 to TRBJ2-7; no firm D call. This CDR3 has 13 residues. V lost 3 bases, J lost 2 bases, and 8 bases lay in between. The CDR3 DNA follows: TGTGCCAGCAGTTTCGGTCATACCTACGAGCAGTACTTC. Protein sequence: CASSFGHTYEQYF.

There are a few counts of this clonotype. This rearrangement joins TRBV12-3 or TRBV12-4 to TRBJ2-4; D may be TRBD1 or TRBD2 (5 bases each). V was shortened by 6 bases and J by 0 bases, with 12 bases between the two germline ends. This CDR3 is 15 amino acids long. CDR3 DNA sequence: TGTGCCAGCAGGGGGACGGAGCTAGCCAAAAACATTCAGTACTTC. This codes for CASRGTELAKNIQYF.

This clonotype was recorded a few times. The J gene is TRBJ1-1, the V gene TRBV10-3, with a possible D match to TRBD1 (6 bases). Germline V gene lookup returns CDR1 ENHRY and CDR2 SYGVKD. V was clipped by 2 bases and J by 11 bases, with 18 bases between them. The CDR3 has 14 amino acids. The CDR3 reads CAISEGGTLGVAFF. The DNA for the CDR3 is TGTGCCATCAGTGAGGGGGGGACATTGGGAGTTGCTTTCTTT.

V and J are TRBV4-3 and TRBJ2-3; 9 bases are a match to TRBD2. CDR1 LGHNA and CDR2 YSLEER come from the germline V gene. J was trimmed by 4 bases and V by 6 bases; bases with no gene match: 11. The CDR3 loop spans 16 amino acids. The CDR3 DNA reads TGCGCCAGCAGTCTAGCGGGAAAGGGGGAAGCAGATACGCAGTATTTT. This sequence encodes CASSLAGKGEADTQYF.

V gene TRBV12-3 or TRBV12-4 combines with J gene TRBJ1-1, with TRBD1 as a possible D gene (5 bases). V was cut by 3 bases and J by 0 bases, with 20 bases left in between. The CDR3 totals 18 residues. CDR3 coding DNA: TGTGCCAGCAGTTTTGTCCCGGGGCAGACTACTATGAACACTGAAGCTTTCTTT. This translates into CASSFVPGQTTMNTEAFF.

V is TRBV10-3 and J is TRBJ2-2, with D possibly being TRBD1 (6 bases). The CDR3 is made up of 15 amino acids. In germline, CDR1 is ENHRY, CDR2 SYGVKD. Trimming left V 6 bases short and J 1 base short, with 12 bases between. CDR3 protein: CAISPGHGNTGELFF. The DNA of the CDR3 is TGTGCCATCAGCCCGGGACACGGGAACACCGGGGAGCTGTTTTTT.

V and J are TRBV4-3 and TRBJ2-2; TRBD1 matches at 8 bases. This CDR3 is built from 15 residues. With 3 bases clipped from V and 6 bases from J, the junction kept 6 bases outside the gene matches. The germline V gene encodes CDR1 LGHNA and CDR2 YSLEER. The CDR3 region is CASSQTDRASGELFF. CDR3 DNA sequence: TGCGCCAGCAGCCAGACGGACAGGGCGTCCGGGGAGCTGTTTTTT.

The gene calls are TRBV7-8 and TRBJ2-1, with 9 bases lining up with TRBD2. Germline-derived CDR1 and CDR2 are SGHVS and FQNEAQ. The length of the CDR3 is 13 residues. The V and J ends lost 6 bases and 6 bases, in that order; junction bases with no gene match: 3. CDR3 bases: TGTGCCAGCAGAGGACTAGCGACCAATGAGCAGTTCTTC. Protein product: CASRGLATNEQFF.

This clonotype was counted a few times. The rearrangement links TRBV7-2 to TRBJ2-5; D perhaps matches TRBD2 (5 bases). V dropped 4 bases and J dropped 5 bases, with 23 bases sitting between them. CDR1 SGHTA and CDR2 FQGNSA come from the germline V gene. This CDR3 has 17 residues. In nucleotides, the CDR3 is TGTGCCAGCAGCTCCGATATTCTCGGGATTCAGGCGGAGACCCAGTACTTC. This codes for CASSSDILGIQAETQYF. The full variable domain, its missing parts supplied by reference TRBV7-2 and TRBJ2-5, is GAGVSQSPSNKVTEKGKDVELRCDPISGHTALYWYRQSLGQGLEFLIYFQGNSAPDKSGLPSDRFSAERTGGSVSTLTIQRTQQEDSAVYLCASSSDILGIQAETQYFGPGTRLLVL.

This clonotype occurred a few times. The chain carries TRBV18 and TRBJ2-7; a weak D match, TRBD1 (5 bases). This CDR3 has 15 residues. Germline values: CDR1 KGHSH, CDR2 LQKENI. V gave up 3 bases and J gave up 5 bases, with 17 bases separating them. The CDR3 region is CASSPWGRAKNEQYF. The CDR3 DNA reads as TGTGCCAGCTCACCGTGGGGCCGCGCCAAGAACGAGCAGTACTTC.